This TCR beta chain was identified in a study of tissue T cells after allogeneic stem cell transplantation. Specified time point: mouse harvest day 7 after allogeneic transplant. Mouse grafts combined 10^7 T-cell-depleted bone marrow cells with 10^6 splenic CD5+ T cells. About this clone: Gene labels here are mouse ones. The read halts 1 residue ahead of the CDR3 end, with the missing end drawn from the germline J gene.

Germline CDR1 and CDR2: SGHLS and HYDKME. This CDR3 comprises 16 residues. Trimming took 0 bases from V and 3 from J; bases not matched to a gene: 6. TCRbeta CDR3 was sequenced at survey depth with template counts. TCRdb's copy holds only in-frame clones and misses some; the assay was immunoSEQ multiplex PCR. The sample carries around 9,000 clones, 45% recorded once. The TCR comes from a female BALB/c mouse given C57BL/6 T cells with graft-versus-host disease after an allogeneic hematopoietic cell transplant. The material sequenced was gut tissue. The chain combines TRBV12-2 with TRBJ2-3, with TRBD2 matching over 9 bases. CDR3 bases read: TGTGCCAGCTCTCTCGTTGGGGGGGCGCGCGCAGAAACGCTGTAT. Residues: CASSLVGGARAETLY. The entire CDR3 is CASSLVGGARAETLYF.